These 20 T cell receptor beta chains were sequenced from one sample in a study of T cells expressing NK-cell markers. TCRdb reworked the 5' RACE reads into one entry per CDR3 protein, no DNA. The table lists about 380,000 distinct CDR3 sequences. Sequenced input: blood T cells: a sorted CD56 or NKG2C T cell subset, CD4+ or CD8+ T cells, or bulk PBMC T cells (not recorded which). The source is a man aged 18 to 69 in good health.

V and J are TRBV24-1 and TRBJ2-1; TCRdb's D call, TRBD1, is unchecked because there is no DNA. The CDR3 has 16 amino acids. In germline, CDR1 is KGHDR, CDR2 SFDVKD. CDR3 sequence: CATSDPGTGFYNEQFF.

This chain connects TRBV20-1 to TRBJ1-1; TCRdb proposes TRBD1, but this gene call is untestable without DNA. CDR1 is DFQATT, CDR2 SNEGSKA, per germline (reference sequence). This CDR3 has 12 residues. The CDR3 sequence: CSAPTGHTEAFF.

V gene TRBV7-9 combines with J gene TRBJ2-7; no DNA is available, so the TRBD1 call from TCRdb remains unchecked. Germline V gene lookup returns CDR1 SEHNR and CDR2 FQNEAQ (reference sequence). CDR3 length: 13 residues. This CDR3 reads CASSRDSLYEQYF.

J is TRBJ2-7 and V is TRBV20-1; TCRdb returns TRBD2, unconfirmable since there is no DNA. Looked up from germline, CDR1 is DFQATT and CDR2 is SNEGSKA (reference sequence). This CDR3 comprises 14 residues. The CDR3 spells CSAYRLAGVYEQYF.

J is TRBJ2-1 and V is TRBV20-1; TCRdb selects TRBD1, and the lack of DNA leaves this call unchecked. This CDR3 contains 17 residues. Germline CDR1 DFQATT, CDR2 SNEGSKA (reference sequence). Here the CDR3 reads CSASPRTGYGAYNEQFF.

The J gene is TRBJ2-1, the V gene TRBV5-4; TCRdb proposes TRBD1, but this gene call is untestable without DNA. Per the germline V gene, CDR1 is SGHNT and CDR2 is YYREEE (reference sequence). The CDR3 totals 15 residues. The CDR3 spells CASSRGGKTYNEQFF.

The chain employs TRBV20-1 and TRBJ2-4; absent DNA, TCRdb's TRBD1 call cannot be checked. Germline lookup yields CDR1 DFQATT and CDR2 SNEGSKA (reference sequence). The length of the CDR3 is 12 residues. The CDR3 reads CSAVRGTNIQYF.

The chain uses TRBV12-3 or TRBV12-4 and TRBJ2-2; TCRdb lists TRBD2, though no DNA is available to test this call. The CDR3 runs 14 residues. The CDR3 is CASRWTSQTGELFF.

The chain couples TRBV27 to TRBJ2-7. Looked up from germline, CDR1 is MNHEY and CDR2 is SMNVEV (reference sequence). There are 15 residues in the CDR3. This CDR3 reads CASSLALGASYEQYF.

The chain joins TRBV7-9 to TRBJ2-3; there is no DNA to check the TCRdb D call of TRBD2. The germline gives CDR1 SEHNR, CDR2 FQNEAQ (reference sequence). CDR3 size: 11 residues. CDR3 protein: CASSTTRREYF.

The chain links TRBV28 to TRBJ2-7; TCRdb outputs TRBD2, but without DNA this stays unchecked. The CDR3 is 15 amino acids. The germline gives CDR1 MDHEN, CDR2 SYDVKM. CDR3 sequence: CASSLGGGGKYEQYF. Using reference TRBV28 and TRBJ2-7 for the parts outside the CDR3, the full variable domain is DVKVTQSSRYLVKRTGEKVFLECVQDMDHENMFWYRQDPGLGLRLIYFSYDVKMKEKGDIPEGYSVSREKKERFSLILESASTNQTSMYLCASSLGGGGKYEQYFGPGTRLTVT.

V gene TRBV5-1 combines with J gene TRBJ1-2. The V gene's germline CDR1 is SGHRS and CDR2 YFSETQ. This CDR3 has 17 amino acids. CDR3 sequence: CASSLDWEAGTFYGYTF.

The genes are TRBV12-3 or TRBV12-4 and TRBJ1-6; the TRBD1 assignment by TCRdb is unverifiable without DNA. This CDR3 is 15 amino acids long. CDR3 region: CASSFKLQGNSPLHF.

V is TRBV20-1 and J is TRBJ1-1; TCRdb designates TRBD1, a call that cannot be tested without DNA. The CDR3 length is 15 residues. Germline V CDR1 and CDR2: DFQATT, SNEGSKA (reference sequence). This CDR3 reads CSARGDRVAGTEAFF.

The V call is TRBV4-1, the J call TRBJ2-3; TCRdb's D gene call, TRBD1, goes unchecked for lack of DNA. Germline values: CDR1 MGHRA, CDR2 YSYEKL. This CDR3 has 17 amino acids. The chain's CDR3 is CASSPTPQGASTDTQYF.

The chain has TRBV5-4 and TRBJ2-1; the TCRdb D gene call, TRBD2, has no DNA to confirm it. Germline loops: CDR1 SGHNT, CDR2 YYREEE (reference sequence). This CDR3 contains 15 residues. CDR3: CASSKVRGLDNEQFF.

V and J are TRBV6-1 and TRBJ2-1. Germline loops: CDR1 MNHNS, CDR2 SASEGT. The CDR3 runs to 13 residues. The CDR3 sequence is CASRPSSYNEQFF.

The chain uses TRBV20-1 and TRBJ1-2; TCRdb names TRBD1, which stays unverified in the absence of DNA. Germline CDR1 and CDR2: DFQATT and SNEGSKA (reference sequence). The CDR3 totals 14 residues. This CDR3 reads CSARDAGHSSGYTF.

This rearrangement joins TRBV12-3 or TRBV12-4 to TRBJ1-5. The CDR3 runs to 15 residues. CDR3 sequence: CASSFNVLSNQPQHF.

This CDR3 is CSVVPGGHEQFF. The V and J genes are TRBV29-1 and TRBJ2-1; without DNA, the TCRdb call of TRBD2 cannot be checked. Per germline, CDR1 SQVTM and CDR2 ANQGSEA. This CDR3 comprises 12 residues.